The 7 T cell receptor beta chains below all came from one sample that was sequenced in a study of T cells in localized non-small cell lung cancer. Only in-frame clones appear in the TCRdb table, and some are missing; sequencing was by immunoSEQ multiplex PCR. Among around 41,000 clones, approximately 86% were seen once, and the ten largest hold roughly 6.9%. This specimen was peripheral blood, taken before any cancer treatment. The origin of the receptors is a woman aged 18-55 years with stage III lung adenocarcinoma.

This clone showed up just a few times. The chain combines TRBV6-4 with TRBJ2-3; D perhaps matches TRBD1 (6 bases). Trimming removed 2 bases at V and 1 base at J, with 10 bases between. The V gene's germline CDR1 is MRHNA and CDR2 SNTAGT. This CDR3 contains 15 residues. CDR3: CASSDQGLRTDTQYF. The CDR3, as DNA: TGTGCCAGCAGTGACCAGGGGTTACGCACAGATACGCAGTATTTT.

The chain has TRBV6-5 and TRBJ2-7; D is unresolved. CDR3 length: 15 residues. Germline CDR1 MNHEY, CDR2 SVGAGI. Trimming left V 4 bases short and J 3 bases short, with 16 bases between. CDR3 loop: CASSSPHSTFYEQYF. The CDR3 DNA is TGTGCCAGCAGTTCCCCCCACTCCACCTTCTACGAGCAGTACTTC.

This rearrangement joins TRBV2 to TRBJ1-2, with 8 bases matching TRBD1. V shed 7 bases, J shed 8 bases, and the junction held 9 bases outside the gene matches. The CDR3 has 13 residues. Germline-derived CDR1 and CDR2 are SNHLY and FYNNEI. The CDR3 DNA follows: TGTGCCAGCACCATGGACAGGGTAGAGGGCTACACCTTC. Encoded protein: CASTMDRVEGYTF.

Here the CDR3 reads CSAQHQETQYF. Here the CDR3 DNA reads TGCAGTGCTCAGCACCAAGAGACCCAGTACTTC. The chain employs TRBV20-1 and TRBJ2-5; unclear D gene. V was clipped by 5 bases and J by 0 bases, with 4 bases between them. CDR1 DFQATT and CDR2 SNEGSKA come from the germline V gene (reference sequence). CDR3 length: 11 residues.

V is TRBV29-1 and J is TRBJ1-3; TRBD1 matches 9 bases. Germline CDR1 and CDR2: SQVTM and ANQGSEA. The length of the CDR3 is 16 residues. The V and J ends lost 6 bases and 5 bases, in that order; junction bases with no gene match: 14. The CDR3 DNA sequence: TGCAGCGTCGGAGGTCCCGGGACAGGGAATAGAAACACCATATATTTT. This gives the protein CSVGGPGTGNRNTIYF.

The rearrangement links TRBV30 to TRBJ1-1; no definite D call. Trimming removed 3 bases at V and 3 bases at J, with 17 bases between. Germline V CDR1 and CDR2: GTSNPN, SVGIG (reference sequence). This CDR3 contains 15 residues. The CDR3 sequence: CAWSPPIRLDTEAFF. The DNA of the CDR3 is TGTGCCTGGAGCCCTCCTATACGTTTGGACACTGAAGCTTTCTTT.

The J gene is TRBJ1-1, the V gene TRBV5-6; no reliable D call. The CDR3 covers 13 residues. V gave up 2 bases and J gave up 1 base, with 6 bases separating them. Germline lookup yields CDR1 SGHDT and CDR2 YYEEEE. CDR3 sequence reads: CASSFAGNTEAFF. The CDR3, as DNA: TGTGCCAGCAGCTTTGCAGGGAACACTGAAGCTTTCTTT.